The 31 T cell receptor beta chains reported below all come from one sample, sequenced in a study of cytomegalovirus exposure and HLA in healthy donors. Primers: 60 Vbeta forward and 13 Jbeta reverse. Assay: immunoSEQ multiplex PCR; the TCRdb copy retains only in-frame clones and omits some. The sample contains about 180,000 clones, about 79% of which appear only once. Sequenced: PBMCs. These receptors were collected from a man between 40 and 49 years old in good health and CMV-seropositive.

The CDR3 loop reads CASSSLAGALETQYF. The CDR3 DNA reads TGTGCCAGCAGCTCTCTAGCGGGAGCGCTGGAGACCCAGTACTTC. The J gene is TRBJ2-5, the V gene TRBV7-3; TRBD2 matches 10 bases. This CDR3 contains 15 residues. V was pared by 4 bases and J by 5 bases, with 7 bases of the junction left unmatched. Germline loops: CDR1 SGHTA, CDR2 FQGTGA.

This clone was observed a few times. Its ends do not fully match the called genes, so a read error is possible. The CDR3 DNA follows: TGTTCCAGCAGCTTAGGGGGAAGGGGGCTAGCCAAAAACATTCAGTACTTC. This codes for CSSSLGGRGLAKNIQYF. The genes are TRBV7-9 and TRBJ2-4; 7 positions match TRBD1. The CDR3 runs to 17 residues. From germline, CDR1 is SEHNR and CDR2 FQNEAQ (reference sequence). Complete variable domain (other parts from reference TRBV7-9 and TRBJ2-4): DTGVSQNPRHKITKRGQNVTFRCDPISEHNRLYWYRQTLGQGPEFLTYFQNEAQLEKSRLLSDRFSAERPKGSFSTLEIQRTEQGDSAMYLCSSSLGGRGLAKNIQYFGAGTRLSVL.

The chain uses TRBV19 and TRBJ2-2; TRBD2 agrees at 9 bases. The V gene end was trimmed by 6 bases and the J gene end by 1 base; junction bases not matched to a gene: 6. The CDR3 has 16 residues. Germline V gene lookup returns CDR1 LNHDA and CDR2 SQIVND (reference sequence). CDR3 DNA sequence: TGTGCCAGTAGCCCGCGAGCGGGAGGGAACACCGGGGAGCTGTTTTTT. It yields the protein CASSPRAGGNTGELFF.

CDR3 nucleotide sequence: TGTGCCTGGGCGGCGGGTGCTGGGGCCAACGTCCTGACTTTC. Its translation is CAWAAGAGANVLTF. V gene TRBV30 combines with J gene TRBJ2-6; D might be TRBD2 (5 bases). The V end was cut by 5 bases, the J end by 2 bases, with 10 bases between. The V gene's germline CDR1 is GTSNPN and CDR2 SVGIG (reference sequence). The CDR3 contains 14 residues.

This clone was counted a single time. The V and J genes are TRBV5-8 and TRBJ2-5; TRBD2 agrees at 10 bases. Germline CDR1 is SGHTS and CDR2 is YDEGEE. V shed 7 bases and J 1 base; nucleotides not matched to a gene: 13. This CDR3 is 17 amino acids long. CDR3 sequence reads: CASEKGIAGGSQETQYF. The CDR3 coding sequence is TGTGCCAGCGAGAAGGGAATAGCGGGGGGCTCCCAAGAGACCCAGTACTTC.

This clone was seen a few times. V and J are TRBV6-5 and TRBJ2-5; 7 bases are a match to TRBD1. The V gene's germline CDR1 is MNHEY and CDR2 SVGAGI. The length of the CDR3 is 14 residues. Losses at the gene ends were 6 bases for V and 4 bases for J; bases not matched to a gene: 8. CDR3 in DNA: TGTGCCAGCAGCCGCACGACAGGGAGAGAGACCCAGTACTTC. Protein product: CASSRTTGRETQYF.

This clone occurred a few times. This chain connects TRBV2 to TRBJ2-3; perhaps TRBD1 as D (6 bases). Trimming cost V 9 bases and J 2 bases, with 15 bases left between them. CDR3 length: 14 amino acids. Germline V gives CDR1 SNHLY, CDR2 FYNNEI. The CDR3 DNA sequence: TGTGCCAGTGACAGGAACCTAATCACAGATACGCAGTATTTT. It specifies CASDRNLITDTQYF. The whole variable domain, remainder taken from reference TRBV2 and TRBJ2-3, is EPEVTQTPSHQVTQMGQEVILRCVPISNHLYFYWYRQILGQKVEFLVSFYNNEISEKSEIFDDQFSVERPDGSNFTLKIRSTKLEDSAMYFCASDRNLITDTQYFGPGTRLTVL.

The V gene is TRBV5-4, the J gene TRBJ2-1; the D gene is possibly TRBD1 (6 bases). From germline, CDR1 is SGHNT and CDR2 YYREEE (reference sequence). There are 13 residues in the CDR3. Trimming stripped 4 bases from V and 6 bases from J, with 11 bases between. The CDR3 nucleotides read TGTGCCAGCAGCCCTGGGGGCGGCAATGAGCAGTTCTTC. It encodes CASSPGGGNEQFF. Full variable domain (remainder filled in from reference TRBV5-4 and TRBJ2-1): ETGVTQSPTHLIKTRGQQVTLRCSSQSGHNTVSWYQQALGQGPQFIFQYYREEENGRGNFPPRFSGLQFPNYSSELNVNALELDDSALYLCASSPGGGNEQFFGPGTRLTVL.

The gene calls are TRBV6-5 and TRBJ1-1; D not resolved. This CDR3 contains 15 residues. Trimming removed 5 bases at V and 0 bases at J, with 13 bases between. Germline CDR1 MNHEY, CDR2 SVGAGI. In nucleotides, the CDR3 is TGTGCCAGCAGTCACAGACGGAGGGTGAACACTGAAGCTTTCTTT. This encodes CASSHRRRVNTEAFF.

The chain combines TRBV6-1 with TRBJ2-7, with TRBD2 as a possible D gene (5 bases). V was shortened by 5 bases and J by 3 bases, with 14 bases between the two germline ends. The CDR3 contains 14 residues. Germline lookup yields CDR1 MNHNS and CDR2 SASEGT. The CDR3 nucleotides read TGTGCCAGCAGTATAACGGGGATAAACTACGAGCAGTACTTC. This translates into CASSITGINYEQYF.

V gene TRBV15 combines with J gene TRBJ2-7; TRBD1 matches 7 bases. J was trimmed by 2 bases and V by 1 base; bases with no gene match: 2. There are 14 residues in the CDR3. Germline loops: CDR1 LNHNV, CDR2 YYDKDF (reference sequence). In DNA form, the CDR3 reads TGTGCCACCAGCAGAGGGGACAGCACCTACGAGCAGTACTTC. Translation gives CATSRGDSTYEQYF. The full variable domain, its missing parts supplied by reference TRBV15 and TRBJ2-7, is DAMVIQNPRYQVTQFGKPVTLSCSQTLNHNVMYWYQQKSSQAPKLLFHYYDKDFNNEADTPDNFQSRRPNTSFCFLDIRSPGLGDTAMYLCATSRGDSTYEQYFGPGTRLTVT.

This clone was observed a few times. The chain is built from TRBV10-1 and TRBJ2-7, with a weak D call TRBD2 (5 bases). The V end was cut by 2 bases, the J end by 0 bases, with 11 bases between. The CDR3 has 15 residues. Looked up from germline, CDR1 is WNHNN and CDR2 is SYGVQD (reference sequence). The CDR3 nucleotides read TGCGCCAGCAGTGAGAGAGGGCTAAACTCCTACGAGCAGTACTTC. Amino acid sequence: CASSERGLNSYEQYF.

CDR3 residues: CASSIEQGNGQPQHF. In DNA form, the CDR3 reads TGTGCCAGTAGTATAGAGCAGGGGAATGGCCAGCCCCAGCATTTT. This chain uses TRBV19 with TRBJ1-5; perhaps TRBD1 as D (6 bases). CDR3 length equals 15 residues. The V and J ends lost 0 bases and 7 bases respectively, with 13 bases between them. Germline CDR1 and CDR2: LNHDA and SQIVND (reference sequence).

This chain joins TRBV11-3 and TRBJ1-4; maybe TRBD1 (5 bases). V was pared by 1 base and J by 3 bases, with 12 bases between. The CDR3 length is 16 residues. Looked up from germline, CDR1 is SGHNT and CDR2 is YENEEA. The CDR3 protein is CASSLGRRGANEKLFF. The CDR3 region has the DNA TGTGCCAGCAGCTTAGGTCGAAGGGGTGCTAATGAAAAACTGTTTTTT.

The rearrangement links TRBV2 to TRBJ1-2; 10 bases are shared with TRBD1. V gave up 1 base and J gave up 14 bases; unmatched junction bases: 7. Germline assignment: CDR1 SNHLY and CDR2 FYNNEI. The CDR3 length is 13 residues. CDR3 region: CASSEEGTGAPTF. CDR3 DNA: TGTGCCAGCAGTGAAGAGGGGACAGGGGCCCCTACCTTC.

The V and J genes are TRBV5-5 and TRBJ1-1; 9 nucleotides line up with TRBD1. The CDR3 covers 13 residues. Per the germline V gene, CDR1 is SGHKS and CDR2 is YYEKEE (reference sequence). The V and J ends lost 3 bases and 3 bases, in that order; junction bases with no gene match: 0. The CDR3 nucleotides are TGTGCCAGCAGCTACAGGGGGCACACTGAAGCTTTCTTT. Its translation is CASSYRGHTEAFF.

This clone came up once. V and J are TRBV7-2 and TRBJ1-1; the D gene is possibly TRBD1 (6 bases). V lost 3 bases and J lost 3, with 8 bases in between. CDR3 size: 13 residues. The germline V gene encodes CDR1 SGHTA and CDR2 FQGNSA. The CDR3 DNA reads TGTGCCAGCAGCTTTACAGGGTACACTGAAGCTTTCTTT. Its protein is CASSFTGYTEAFF.

CDR3 coding DNA: TGTGCCAGCAGCTTGGGCAGGGGGTCCTACGAGCAGTACTTC. Protein: CASSLGRGSYEQYF. The chain employs TRBV7-2 and TRBJ2-7, with 7 bases identical to TRBD1. The CDR3 has 14 amino acids. Germline lookup yields CDR1 SGHTA and CDR2 FQGNSA. V lost 3 bases to trimming and J lost 1 base; unmatched junction nucleotides: 3.

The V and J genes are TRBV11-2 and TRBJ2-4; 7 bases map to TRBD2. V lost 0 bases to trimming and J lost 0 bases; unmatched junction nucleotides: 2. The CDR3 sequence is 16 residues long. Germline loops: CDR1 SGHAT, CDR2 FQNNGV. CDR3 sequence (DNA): TGTGCCAGCAGCTTAGATCTAGCGGTAGCCAAAAACATTCAGTACTTC. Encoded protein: CASSLDLAVAKNIQYF.

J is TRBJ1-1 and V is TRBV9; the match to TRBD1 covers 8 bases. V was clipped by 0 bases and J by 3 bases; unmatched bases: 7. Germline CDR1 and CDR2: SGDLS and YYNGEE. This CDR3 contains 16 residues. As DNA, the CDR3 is TGTGCCAGCAGCGTAGGGTGGGGGGGACAGGACACTGAAGCTTTCTTT. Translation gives CASSVGWGGQDTEAFF.

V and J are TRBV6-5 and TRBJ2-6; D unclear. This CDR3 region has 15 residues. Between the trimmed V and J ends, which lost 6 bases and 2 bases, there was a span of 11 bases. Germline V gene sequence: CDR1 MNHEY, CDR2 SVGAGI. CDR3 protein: CASSPPVAGANVLTF. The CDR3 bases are TGTGCCAGCAGCCCCCCGGTGGCTGGGGCCAACGTCCTGACTTTC.

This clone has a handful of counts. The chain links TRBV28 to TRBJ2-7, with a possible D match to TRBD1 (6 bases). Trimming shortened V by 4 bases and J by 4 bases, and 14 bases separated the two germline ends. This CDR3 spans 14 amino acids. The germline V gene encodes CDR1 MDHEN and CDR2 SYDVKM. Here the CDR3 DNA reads TGTGCCAGCAGTTGGTGGACAGCGAATTACGAGCAGTACTTC. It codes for CASSWWTANYEQYF.

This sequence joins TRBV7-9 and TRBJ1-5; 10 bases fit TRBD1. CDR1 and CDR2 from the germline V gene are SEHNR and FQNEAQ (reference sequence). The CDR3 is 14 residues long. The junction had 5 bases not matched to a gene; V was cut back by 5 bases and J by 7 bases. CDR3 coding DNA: TGTGCCAGCAGCCAAGGGACAGGGGAACAGCCCCAGCATTTT. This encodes CASSQGTGEQPQHF.

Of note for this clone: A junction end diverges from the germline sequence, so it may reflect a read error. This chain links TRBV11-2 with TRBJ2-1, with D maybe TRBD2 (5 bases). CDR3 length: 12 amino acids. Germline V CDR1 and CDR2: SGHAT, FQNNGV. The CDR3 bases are TGTGCCAGCAGCTTCGACTACAGTGAGCAGTTCTTC. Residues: CASSFDYSEQFF.

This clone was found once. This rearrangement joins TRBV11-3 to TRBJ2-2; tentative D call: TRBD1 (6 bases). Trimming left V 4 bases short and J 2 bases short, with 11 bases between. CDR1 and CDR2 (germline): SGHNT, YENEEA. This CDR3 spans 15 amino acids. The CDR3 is CASSSQGLNTGELFF. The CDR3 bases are TGTGCCAGCAGCTCCCAGGGGCTTAACACCGGGGAGCTGTTTTTT.

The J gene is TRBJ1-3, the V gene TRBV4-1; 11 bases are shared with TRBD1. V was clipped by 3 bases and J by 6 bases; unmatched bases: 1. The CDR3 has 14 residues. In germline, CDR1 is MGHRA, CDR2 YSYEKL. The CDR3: CASSQGQGENTIYF. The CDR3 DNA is TGCGCCAGCAGCCAGGGACAGGGGGAAAACACCATATATTTT.

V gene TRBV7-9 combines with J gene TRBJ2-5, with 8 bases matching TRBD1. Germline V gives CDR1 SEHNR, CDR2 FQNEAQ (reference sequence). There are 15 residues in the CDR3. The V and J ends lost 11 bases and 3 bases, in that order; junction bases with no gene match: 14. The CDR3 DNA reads TGTGCCTGGTCGTTGGACAGGGCCATAGAAGAGACCCAGTACTTC. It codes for CAWSLDRAIEETQYF. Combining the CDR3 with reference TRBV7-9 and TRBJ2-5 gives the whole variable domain DTGVSQNPRHKITKRGQNVTFRCDPISEHNRLYWYRQTLGQGPEFLTYFQNEAQLEKSRLLSDRFSAERPKGSFSTLEIQRTEQGDSAMYLCAWSLDRAIEETQYFGPGTRLLVL.

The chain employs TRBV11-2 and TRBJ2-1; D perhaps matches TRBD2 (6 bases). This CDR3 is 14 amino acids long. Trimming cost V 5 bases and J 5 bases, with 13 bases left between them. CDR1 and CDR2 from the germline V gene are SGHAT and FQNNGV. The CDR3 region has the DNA TGTGCCAGCAGCCTTCGCCGGGAGCACAATGAGCAGTTCTTC. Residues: CASSLRREHNEQFF.

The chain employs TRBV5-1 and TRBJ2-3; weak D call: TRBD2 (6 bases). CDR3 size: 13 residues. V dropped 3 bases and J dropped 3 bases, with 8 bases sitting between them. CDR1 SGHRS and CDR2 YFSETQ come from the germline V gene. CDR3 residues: CASSYGGTDTQYF. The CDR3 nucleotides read TGCGCCAGCAGCTACGGAGGGACAGATACGCAGTATTTT.

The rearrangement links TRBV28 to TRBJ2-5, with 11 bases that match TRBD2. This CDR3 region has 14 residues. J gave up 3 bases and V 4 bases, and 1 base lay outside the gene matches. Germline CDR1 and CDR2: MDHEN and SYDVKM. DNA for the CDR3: TGTGCCAGCAGTTGGGGACTAGCGGAAGAGACCCAGTACTTC. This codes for CASSWGLAEETQYF.

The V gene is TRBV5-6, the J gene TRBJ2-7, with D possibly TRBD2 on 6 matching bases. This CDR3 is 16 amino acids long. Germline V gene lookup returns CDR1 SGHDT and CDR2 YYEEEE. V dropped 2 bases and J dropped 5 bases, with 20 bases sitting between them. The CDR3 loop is CASSFDPAGSVHEQYF. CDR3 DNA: TGTGCCAGCAGCTTTGATCCGGCCGGGAGTGTGCACGAGCAGTACTTC.